A selection of T cell receptor beta chains follows, all from one sample in a study of T cells after yellow fever vaccination. TCRdb itself ran the 5' RACE reads through MiXCR, one entry per CDR3 protein. Here the sample spans under 550,000 distinct CDR3 sequences, just over 20% being singletons. The material sequenced was PBMCs, taken roughly 20 days after the first yellow fever vaccination. Receptors were obtained from a man younger than 35 who received the YFV17D yellow fever vaccine. CDR3s include the opening cysteine and the closing phenylalanine or tryptophan. The order of the fields is clone size, V gene, J gene, D gene, CDR3 DNA, CDR3 protein. A D gene is named only where the DNA matches it firmly. A row's size may be missing; if present it is once, few, many or a size class.

clone_size: NA
v_call: TRBV29-1
j_call: TRBJ1-1
d_call: NA
cdr3_nt: TGCAGCGTCGTGAGGACGGACACTGAAGCTTTCTTT
cdr3_aa: CSVVRTDTEAFF

clone_size: NA
v_call: TRBV27
j_call: TRBJ2-1
d_call: NA
cdr3_nt: TGTGCCAGCAGTTCGATACTAGCTTACTACAATGAGCAGTTCTTC
cdr3_aa: CASSSILAYYNEQFF

clone_size: few
v_call: TRBV12-3/TRBV12-4
j_call: TRBJ2-4
d_call: NA
cdr3_nt: TGTGCCAGCAGCCTCTTGGGCGGAGGGGACATTCAGTACTTC
cdr3_aa: CASSLLGGGDIQYF

clone_size: few
v_call: TRBV29-1
j_call: TRBJ1-2
d_call: NA
cdr3_nt: TGCAGCGTTGCTGTCAGGGGACTCTATGGCTACACCTTC
cdr3_aa: CSVAVRGLYGYTF

clone_size: few
v_call: TRBV11-1
j_call: TRBJ2-4
d_call: NA
cdr3_nt: TGTGCCAGCAGCTTAGCGCTGGGGATCGCGGGAGCCAAAAACATTCAGTACTTC
cdr3_aa: CASSLALGIAGAKNIQYF

clone_size: many
v_call: TRBV7-9
j_call: TRBJ2-5
d_call: TRBD2
cdr3_nt: TGTGCCAGCAGCCCCCCGGGACTAGCGGGGGTAGAGACCCAGTACTTC
cdr3_aa: CASSPPGLAGVETQYF

clone_size: NA
v_call: TRBV13
j_call: TRBJ2-3
d_call: NA
cdr3_nt: TGTGCCAGCAGCTTAAGGACAGCGAACACAGATACGCAGTATTTT
cdr3_aa: CASSLRTANTDTQYF

clone_size: NA
v_call: TRBV7-9
j_call: TRBJ1-1
d_call: NA
cdr3_nt: TGTGCCAGCAGCTTAGGGACGGCAAGGAAAGCTTTCTTT
cdr3_aa: CASSLGTARKAFF

clone_size: NA
v_call: TRBV11-2
j_call: TRBJ2-5
d_call: TRBD1
cdr3_nt: TGTGCCAGCAGCGCCCAGACAGGGGTAGAGACCCAGTACTTC
cdr3_aa: CASSAQTGVETQYF

clone_size: few
v_call: TRBV4-1
j_call: TRBJ2-3
d_call: NA
cdr3_nt: TGCGCCAGCAGCCAAGTACAGGGCGTTTTAACAGATACGCAGTATTTT
cdr3_aa: CASSQVQGVLTDTQYF

clone_size: NA
v_call: TRBV15
j_call: TRBJ2-7
d_call: NA
cdr3_nt: TGTGCCACCAGCACCCGGCCCCTGAACGAGCAGTACTTC
cdr3_aa: CATSTRPLNEQYF

clone_size: once
v_call: TRBV7-9
j_call: TRBJ2-5
d_call: TRBD1
cdr3_nt: TGTGCCAGCAGCTTAGGACAGGGGATCCAAGAGACCCAGTACTTC
cdr3_aa: CASSLGQGIQETQYF

clone_size: few
v_call: TRBV5-6
j_call: TRBJ1-5
d_call: NA
cdr3_nt: TGTGCCAGCAGCTTGATGAGGGCGGATCAGCCCCAGCATTTT
cdr3_aa: CASSLMRADQPQHF

clone_size: NA
v_call: TRBV4-2
j_call: TRBJ2-1
d_call: TRBD2
cdr3_nt: TGTGCCAGCAGCCAAGTTCAAGCGGGGGGGCCGAGGAAGTTCTTC
cdr3_aa: CASSQVQAGGPRKFF

clone_size: NA
v_call: TRBV19
j_call: TRBJ2-2
d_call: TRBD1
cdr3_nt: TGTGCCAGTACCGGGACAGGGTTTACCGGGGAGCTGTTTTTT
cdr3_aa: CASTGTGFTGELFF

clone_size: NA
v_call: TRBV12-3/TRBV12-4
j_call: TRBJ2-2
d_call: NA
cdr3_nt: TGTGCCAGCAGTTTAGTACGGTCTACCGGGGAGCTGTTTTTT
cdr3_aa: CASSLVRSTGELFF

clone_size: few
v_call: TRBV7-9
j_call: TRBJ2-5
d_call: NA
cdr3_nt: TGTGCCAGCAGCTTAGGAGGCAGGGAAGGACAAGAGACCCAGTACTTC
cdr3_aa: CASSLGGREGQETQYF

clone_size: NA
v_call: TRBV12-3/TRBV12-4
j_call: TRBJ1-2
d_call: TRBD1
cdr3_nt: TGTGCCAGCAGTTTAGAACAGGGGGTCGGCTACACCTTC
cdr3_aa: CASSLEQGVGYTF

clone_size: NA
v_call: TRBV18
j_call: TRBJ1-4
d_call: NA
cdr3_nt: TGTGCCAGCTCACCCAGGGGTAATGAAAAACTGTTTTTT
cdr3_aa: CASSPRGNEKLFF

clone_size: few
v_call: TRBV29-1
j_call: TRBJ1-1
d_call: NA
cdr3_nt: TGCAGCGTCATACAGGTAAACACTGAAGCTTTCTTT
cdr3_aa: CSVIQVNTEAFF

clone_size: NA
v_call: TRBV5-1
j_call: TRBJ2-5
d_call: NA
cdr3_nt: TGCGCCAGCAGCTTGTGGGGTACGGAGACCCAGTACTTC
cdr3_aa: CASSLWGTETQYF

clone_size: NA
v_call: TRBV9
j_call: TRBJ2-6
d_call: NA
cdr3_nt: TGTGCCAGCAGCGTAGCTAGTAGGGTATCCCCGTCTGGGGCCAACGTCCTGACTTTC
cdr3_aa: CASSVASRVSPSGANVLTF

clone_size: few
v_call: TRBV6-5
j_call: TRBJ1-3
d_call: NA
cdr3_nt: TGTGCCAGCAGTTACTCCATAGTAGCCTCTGGAAACACCATATATTTT
cdr3_aa: CASSYSIVASGNTIYF

clone_size: few
v_call: TRBV5-1
j_call: TRBJ2-3
d_call: TRBD1
cdr3_nt: TGCGCCAGCAGCTTCGGACAGGGGAGCACAGATACGCAGTATTTT
cdr3_aa: CASSFGQGSTDTQYF

clone_size: few
v_call: TRBV7-7
j_call: TRBJ2-5
d_call: NA
cdr3_nt: TGTGCTAGCAGCTTCAGTCTACGGGGGTCGGAGGAGACCCAGTACTTC
cdr3_aa: CASSFSLRGSEETQYF

clone_size: NA
v_call: TRBV30
j_call: TRBJ1-5
d_call: NA
cdr3_nt: TGTGCCTGGAGTGTAGGACAGAATAGCAATCAGCCCCAGCATTTT
cdr3_aa: CAWSVGQNSNQPQHF

clone_size: once
v_call: TRBV5-1
j_call: TRBJ1-1
d_call: NA
cdr3_nt: TGCGCCAGCAGCTTGGAACAGACCAACACTGAAGCTTTCTTT
cdr3_aa: CASSLEQTNTEAFF

clone_size: few
v_call: TRBV10-3
j_call: TRBJ2-7
d_call: NA
cdr3_nt: TGTGCCGTAGGTGCCTCCTACGAGCAGTACTTC
cdr3_aa: CAVGASYEQYF

clone_size: many
v_call: TRBV12-3/TRBV12-4
j_call: TRBJ2-7
d_call: NA
cdr3_nt: TGTGCCAGCAGTTTTTTAGGATCCGAGCAGTACTTC
cdr3_aa: CASSFLGSEQYF

clone_size: NA
v_call: TRBV9
j_call: TRBJ2-6
d_call: NA
cdr3_nt: TGTGCCAGCAGCGCATTAAGGGGGGCGGACTCTGGGGCCAACGTCCTGACTTTC
cdr3_aa: CASSALRGADSGANVLTF

clone_size: NA
v_call: TRBV7-2
j_call: TRBJ2-3
d_call: NA
cdr3_nt: TGTGCCAGCAGCCGTTCTAACTGGCAAGATACGCAGTATTTT
cdr3_aa: CASSRSNWQDTQYF

clone_size: NA
v_call: TRBV7-2
j_call: TRBJ2-1
d_call: TRBD1
cdr3_nt: TGTGCCAGCAGCTTAGCTGGACAGGGGGGCCATGAGCAGTTCTTC
cdr3_aa: CASSLAGQGGHEQFF

clone_size: NA
v_call: TRBV9
j_call: TRBJ2-1
d_call: TRBD2
cdr3_nt: TGTGCCAGCTCCGTTACTTCCAGCGGGGGGTTTCGAGAGCAGTTCTTC
cdr3_aa: CASSVTSSGGFREQFF

clone_size: few
v_call: TRBV7-2
j_call: TRBJ2-3
d_call: NA
cdr3_nt: TGTGCCAGCAGCTTAGAATGGGTAGCTGGCGATACGCAGTATTTT
cdr3_aa: CASSLEWVAGDTQYF

clone_size: few
v_call: TRBV15
j_call: TRBJ2-1
d_call: TRBD1
cdr3_nt: TGTGCCACCAGCAGAGTAGGGGGCGAGGCAATCGAGCAGTTCTTC
cdr3_aa: CATSRVGGEAIEQFF

clone_size: few
v_call: TRBV7-9
j_call: TRBJ2-5
d_call: NA
cdr3_nt: TGTGCCAGCAGCCTCGAGAGGGGCCCAGAGACCCAGTACTTC
cdr3_aa: CASSLERGPETQYF

clone_size: NA
v_call: TRBV5-1
j_call: TRBJ2-6
d_call: NA
cdr3_nt: TGCGCCAGCAGCTTTCGAGCTCCGATAATCCCATCTGGGGCCAACGTCCTGACTTTC
cdr3_aa: CASSFRAPIIPSGANVLTF

clone_size: few
v_call: TRBV6-2/TRBV6-3
j_call: TRBJ2-2
d_call: NA
cdr3_nt: TGTGCCAGCCGAGGGCGGGAGCTGTTTTTT
cdr3_aa: CASRGRELFF

clone_size: NA
v_call: TRBV2
j_call: TRBJ2-7
d_call: NA
cdr3_nt: TGTGCCTCCCGGAGACGTGTGGCGGGCGGCTACGAGCAGTACTTC
cdr3_aa: CASRRRVAGGYEQYF

clone_size: few
v_call: TRBV6-5
j_call: TRBJ2-7
d_call: TRBD1
cdr3_nt: TGTGCCAGCAGTTACTCGGGACAGCCACGCGAGCAGTACTTC
cdr3_aa: CASSYSGQPREQYF

clone_size: many
v_call: TRBV7-9
j_call: TRBJ2-1
d_call: TRBD2
cdr3_nt: TGTGCCAGCAGCTTAGCGGCGGGGGGGTACAATGAGCAGTTCTTC
cdr3_aa: CASSLAAGGYNEQFF

clone_size: few
v_call: TRBV3-1
j_call: TRBJ1-1
d_call: NA
cdr3_nt: TGTGCCAGCAGCCATATTGTCGGGGATGCTTTCTTT
cdr3_aa: CASSHIVGDAFF

clone_size: NA
v_call: TRBV20-1
j_call: TRBJ2-7
d_call: TRBD2
cdr3_nt: TGCAGTGCTGCTTCCCCTCGGGACTACTCCTACGAGCAGTACTTC
cdr3_aa: CSAASPRDYSYEQYF

clone_size: few
v_call: TRBV6-1
j_call: TRBJ2-1
d_call: TRBD2
cdr3_nt: TGTGCCAGCAGGACCGGGACTAGCGGACACGGTCACTACAATGAGCAGTTCTTC
cdr3_aa: CASRTGTSGHGHYNEQFF

clone_size: few
v_call: TRBV6-1
j_call: TRBJ1-1
d_call: TRBD1
cdr3_nt: TGTGCCAGTCACAGGGGAAAGAACACTGAAGCTTTCTTT
cdr3_aa: CASHRGKNTEAFF

clone_size: NA
v_call: TRBV15
j_call: TRBJ2-1
d_call: NA
cdr3_nt: TGTGCCACCAGCAGAGGTCGCTCCAGGGTGGGACTCAATGAGCAGTTCTTC
cdr3_aa: CATSRGRSRVGLNEQFF

clone_size: NA
v_call: TRBV7-7
j_call: TRBJ2-5
d_call: NA
cdr3_nt: TGTGCCAGCAGCTTAAATATTAACCAAGAGACCCAGTACTTC
cdr3_aa: CASSLNINQETQYF

clone_size: NA
v_call: TRBV3-1
j_call: TRBJ2-1
d_call: NA
cdr3_nt: TGTGCCAGCAGCCAAGTTGGCGATGAGCAGTTCTTC
cdr3_aa: CASSQVGDEQFF

clone_size: NA
v_call: TRBV2
j_call: TRBJ2-5
d_call: NA
cdr3_nt: TGTGCCAGCAGTGAATACGGGGCAGAGACCCAGTACTTC
cdr3_aa: CASSEYGAETQYF

clone_size: NA
v_call: TRBV14
j_call: TRBJ2-5
d_call: TRBD1
cdr3_nt: TGTGCCAGCAGCCAAGTCACAGGGGTCGGAGAGACCCAGTACTTC
cdr3_aa: CASSQVTGVGETQYF

clone_size: NA
v_call: TRBV19
j_call: TRBJ1-2
d_call: NA
cdr3_nt: TGTGCCAGTCACAAATATCCCGGGGATGGCTACACCTTC
cdr3_aa: CASHKYPGDGYTF